These 7 T cell receptor beta chains came from one sample sequenced in a study of OX40 agonist ivuxolimab in advanced cancers. The table came from immunoSEQ multiplex PCR; TCRdb's copy has only in-frame clones and leaves some out. The table includes 65,000 to 100,000 clones, 90% detected once. The specimen comprised CD4+ or CD8+ T cells sorted from blood, sampled in a trial of the OX40 agonist ivuxolimab. All receptors derive from an adult with an advanced solid tumor such as melanoma, head and neck, liver or kidney cancer.

Turning to this clone: At one boundary the junction diverges from the germline segment, which might be a read error. The V gene is TRBV7-7, the J gene TRBJ2-2; D possibly corresponds to TRBD2 (6 bases). Germline values: CDR1 SSHAT, CDR2 FNYEAQ (reference sequence). This CDR3 is 14 amino acids long. The CDR3 DNA reads as TGTGCTAGCAGAAGGGACTCCATGGCCGGGGAGCTGTTTTTT. This codes for CASRRDSMAGELFF.

The CDR3 DNA reads TGTGCCAGTAGTTTCTATTCCGGGACAGTAAATGAAAAACTGTTTTTT. Translation gives CASSFYSGTVNEKLFF. The chain employs TRBV19 and TRBJ1-4; 7 nucleotides agree with TRBD1. CDR1 is LNHDA and CDR2 is SQIVND in the germline V gene (reference sequence). CDR3 length: 16 amino acids. The V and J ends lost 5 bases and 5 bases, in that order; junction bases with no gene match: 11.

This sequence joins TRBV11-2 and TRBJ2-2, with TRBD1 identical over 8 bases. With 6 bases clipped from V and 4 bases from J, the junction kept 10 bases outside the gene matches. The V gene's germline CDR1 is SGHAT and CDR2 FQNNGV. The CDR3 loop spans 16 amino acids. In nucleotides, the CDR3 is TGTGCCAGCAGGGACAGGGCAGCCGAGGGCACCGGGGAGCTGTTTTTT. Residues: CASRDRAAEGTGELFF.

The gene calls are TRBV19 and TRBJ1-2; D not resolved. Trimming took off 6 bases at V and 0 bases at J, with 11 bases between the two ends. The CDR3 extends over 14 amino acids. Germline-derived CDR1 and CDR2 are LNHDA and SQIVND (reference sequence). The CDR3 spells CASSGPESNYGYTF. The CDR3 DNA is TGTGCCAGTAGCGGCCCGGAATCTAACTATGGCTACACCTTC.

The chain links TRBV27 to TRBJ2-2; either TRBD1 or TRBD2 may supply D (5 bases each). The CDR3 is 15 amino acids. Germline values: CDR1 MNHEY, CDR2 SMNVEV (reference sequence). The germline V and J ends were trimmed by 7 bases and 7 bases, with 19 bases remaining between them. CDR3 in DNA: TGTGCCAGCAATCCTAGGGGAGCGCTTAGCGGGGAGCTGTTTTTT. It translates to CASNPRGALSGELFF.

This sequence joins TRBV7-9 and TRBJ1-4; D gene unclear. The germline CDR1 and CDR2 sequences are SEHNR and FQNEAQ (reference sequence). This CDR3 is built from 15 residues. The V end was cut by 5 bases, the J end by 2 bases, with 12 bases between. The CDR3 nucleotides read TGTGCCAGCAGCAGACAAGGGCTCACTAATGAAAAACTGTTTTTT. Translation: CASSRQGLTNEKLFF.

The CDR3 here is CASNRGLDTGELFF. CDR3 coding DNA: TGCGCCAGCAACCGGGGATTGGACACCGGGGAGCTGTTTTTT. V gene TRBV5-1 combines with J gene TRBJ2-2; possible D gene TRBD2, 5 bases. V was pared by 6 bases and J by 3 bases, with 12 bases between. The germline CDR1 and CDR2 sequences are SGHRS and YFSETQ. This CDR3 contains 14 residues.